This TCR beta chain was obtained from a study of tumor-infiltrating lymphocytes in primary liver carcinoma. Study in general: These patients were men and women whose ages were 30 to 69 years.

This CDR3 comprises 14 residues. Germline V gene lookup returns CDR1 SGHAT and CDR2 FQNNGV. With 2 bases removed from V and 2 bases from J, the gap between germline ends came to 10 bases. This clonotype rates as large (0.1 to 1%). Its antigen is unknown. Co-extracting RNA and DNA was done with roughly 17-32 mg of unsorted bulk tissue as input. Patients were chronically HBV-infected and treatment-naive. Study-level findings and limits: Tumors had a top-250-clone fraction that was significantly higher than blood (p = 0.039).

A primer in the constant region served to generate TCR beta cDNA from about 470 ng of total RNA. Generation of the TCR beta libraries relied on three nested multiplex PCR rounds using slightly modified ARM-PCR. Forward primers for TRBV1-TRBV30 and a C-beta reverse primer served the first two PCR rounds, at approximately 10 cycles each. A single record per CDR3 protein comes from TCRdb applying MiXCR to the multiplex PCR reads. The table lists around 88,000 distinct CDR3 sequences, 65% to 70% of them singletons. This clonotype was sampled from a man in his forties with primary liver carcinoma and hepatitis B virus infection. Specimen: tumor-adjacent normal liver tissue. J is TRBJ2-7 and V is TRBV11-2; no firm D call. The CDR3 sequence is CASSLTDTAYEQYF. CDR3 bases: TGTGCCAGCAGCTTAACTGACACTGCCTACGAGCAGTACTTC.